The present T cell receptor (beta chain) was sequenced within a study of blood T cell dynamics during melanoma immunotherapy. The study, taken as a whole, reports: Whether repertoire-driving clones were melanoma-specific could not be determined.

This clone was seen just once. Antigen: not known. Described time point: week 3, after first cycle of checkpoint inhibitor. Blood was drawn before treatment and at week 3 after checkpoint blockade. A fixed DNA input of around 0.35 ug was used per bulk PBMC sample. TCRdb's table, derived via immunoSEQ multiplex PCR, lists solely in-frame clones and lacks some. Counted here are thousands of clones, 70% to 90% occurring once; the ten biggest clones make up around 5%. The CDR3 totals 15 residues. Trimming removed 4 bases from V and 0 bases from J, with 13 bases in between. Germline CDR1 SGHNT, CDR2 YYREEE (reference sequence).

The chain employs TRBV5-4 and TRBJ1-2; D is possibly TRBD1 (5 bases). Sequences were derived from blood, sampled from a patient treated with checkpoint blockade. This receptor was identified in a human donor with melanoma. The CDR3 coding sequence is TGTGCCAGCAGCCGGGGGGGGAACTCTAACTATGGCTACACCTTC. This codes for CASSRGGNSNYGYTF.